This T cell receptor (beta chain) was obtained from a study of T cells in Graves' hyperthyroidism and ophthalmopathy (dated by TCRdb to between 2017 and 2020). Background for the entire study: Peripheral blood was sampled at the time of initial diagnosis, prior to any treatment. After blood sampling, hyperthyroidism patients were treated with methimazole at a starting dose of 30 mg daily, and ophthalmopathy patients were treated with high-dose intravenous methylprednisolone. Prospective prediction of ophthalmopathy was tested in an independent validation cohort of fewer than 20 hyperthyroidism patients and 15 to 17 patients who later progressed to ophthalmopathy. In roughly six Graves' hyperthyroidism patients, the study also compared T-cell repertoires from thyroid tissue with T-cell repertoires from blood. The 100 discovery patients were randomly split 7:3 into training and test sets. According to the paper, TCR Vbeta CDR3 sequencing was carried out on some 140 peripheral blood samples, which came from more than 40 ophthalmopathy, approximately 78 hyperthyroidism and approximately 17 progressor patients. To identify distinguishing TCR V-J signatures, a discovery cohort of 90 to 100 patients was used, comprising roughly 45 with Graves' ophthalmopathy and 57 with stable Graves' hyperthyroidism. What the research found in general, with its limitations: Sample size was not statistically predetermined, and blinding of investigators to group allocation was not performed. Ophthalmopathy was separated from stable hyperthyroidism by a 13 V-J signature model, with 85% to 90% sensitivity and about 81% specificity obtained in cross-validation and 80%/75% obtained in testing. Blood samples also contained most of the expanded thyroid clonotypes (frequency above 0.001), which suggests that blood repertoires may reflect thyroid immune responses. In validation, the model predicted progression to ophthalmopathy with approximately 69% sensitivity and 72% to 85% specificity, a median of 6.5 months before onset.

The TCR beta CDR3 regions were amplified from RNA transcripts. For the first round of RT-PCR on the TCR CDR3, the HTBI primer set was used together with the Qiagen OneStep RT-PCR kit. A second multiplex PCR round built the libraries, followed by size selection and purification. Sequencing of the libraries was done on an Illumina HiSeq2000 using paired-end 100 bp reads. As for the original processing: SOAPnuke was used to process the raw data, removing reads that contained adapters or uncalled bases, had a mean Phred below 15, or lacked an exact match to the constant primer or identifier. High-quality paired reads were merged using COPE v1.2.5, and each unique nucleotide sequence was defined as a clonotype. MiTCR v1.1 was used to align clonotypes to the IMGT TRBV, TRBD and TRBJ reference segments. The analysis was restricted to V-J combinations with a frequency above 0.0001, which together covered just over 99% of the repertoires. The TCS score was defined as the ratio of F50 (clonal expansion) to E x V (chaos), calculated using BLOSUM62-based TCRdist between CDR3 peptides within each V-J. Welch's t-statistics and random forest reduced 500 to 550 V-J features to some 14, which were used in a naive Bayes classifier (R e1071). TCRdb reanalyzed the raw reads on its own, using fastp at Q25 for trimming and MiXCR for clone calling, and kept in-frame beta chains. Under each unique CDR3 protein, matching rows form one entry showing the most common genes and DNA. These V and J calls originate from TCRdb's pipeline instead of the authors' own analysis. This sample holds 500,000 to 650,000 distinct CDR3 sequences; about 14% were observed only once. Clones ranked in the top ten supply approximately 15% of the sample.

V drops 5 bases and J drops 6 bases, leaving 11 bases in between. The germline V gene (reference sequence) gives CDR1 as DFQATT and CDR2 as SNEGSKA. Taken from cysteine to phenylalanine, the CDR3 has 11 residues. Kept here is only the CDR3 DNA, which spans 33 bases and is read in frame from base 1. The table lists this clonotype with many counts. Its antigen has not been determined. Per-nucleotide qualities are absent, and no much larger clonotype sits a single base away. Stable Graves' hyperthyroidism was defined as no progression to ophthalmopathy during 18 months of follow-up. Hyperthyroidism patients were newly diagnosed, had a disease duration of under 2 months, and were aged 18 to 65 years. Patients with uncontrolled infections, other autoimmune diseases, pregnancy or lactation were excluded. Diagnoses were established on the basis of clinical symptoms, serum thyroxine and TRAb, thyroid ultrasound, and orbital computed tomography. PBMCs were isolated from 10 ml of fresh peripheral blood by Ficoll-Paque density gradient centrifugation. Total RNA was extracted using Trizol reagent, and RNA quality was assessed on an Agilent 2100 Bioanalyzer.

The sequence came from a woman in her thirties or forties with Graves' hyperthyroidism. What was sequenced was blood. This sequence uses TRBV20-1 and TRBJ2-7; a weak D assignment points to TRBD1 (5 bases agree). The base sequence is TGCAGTGCTTACAGACAGAGCGAGCAGTACTTC. This encodes CSAYRQSEQYF.